The text below deals with one T cell receptor beta chain. Its antigen is unknown. At one end, the junction sequence differs from germline, possibly due to a read error. This entry is derived from a study of Graves' ophthalmopathy and Graves' hyperthyroidism. Whole-study context: Being free of ophthalmopathy for 18 months of follow-up defined stable hyperthyroidism.

Study-level results: Ophthalmopathy progression was predicted by the model at less than 71% sensitivity and about 74% specificity.

Amplified material comprised TCR beta CDR3 regions derived from RNA transcripts. Amplification began with first-round RT-PCR using HTBI primers, then second-round multiplex PCR was performed. TCRdb ran MiXCR on the multiplex PCR reads and lists one entry per CDR3 protein. Among some 1.1 million distinct CDR3 sequences listed, about two fifths were seen once. The CDR3 contains 11 residues. Germline V gives CDR1 MGHRA, CDR2 YSYEKL. Diagnoses were established from clinical symptoms, serum thyroxine, TRAb, thyroid ultrasound and orbital computed tomography. V gene TRBV4-1 combines with J gene TRBJ1-2; no firm D call. This sequence was found in an adult man with Graves' hyperthyroidism. Source material: peripheral blood or thyroid tissue (not recorded which). CDR3 sequence: CASSQESVAAF. The CDR3 region has the DNA TGCGCCAGCAGCCAAGAATCTGTAGCAGCCTTC.